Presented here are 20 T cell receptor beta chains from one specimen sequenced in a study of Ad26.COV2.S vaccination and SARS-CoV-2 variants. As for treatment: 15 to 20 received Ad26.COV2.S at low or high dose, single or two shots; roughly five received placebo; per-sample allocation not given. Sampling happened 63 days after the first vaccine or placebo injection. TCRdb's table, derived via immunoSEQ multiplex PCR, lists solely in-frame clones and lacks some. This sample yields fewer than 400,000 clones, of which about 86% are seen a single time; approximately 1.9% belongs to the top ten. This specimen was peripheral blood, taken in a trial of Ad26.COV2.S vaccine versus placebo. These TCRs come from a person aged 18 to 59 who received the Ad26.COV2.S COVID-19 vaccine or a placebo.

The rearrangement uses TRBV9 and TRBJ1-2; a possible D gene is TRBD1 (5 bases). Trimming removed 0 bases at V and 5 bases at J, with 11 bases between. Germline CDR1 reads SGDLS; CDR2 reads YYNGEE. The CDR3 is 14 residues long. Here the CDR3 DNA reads TGTGCCAGCAGCGTAGTCGACAGCACTTATGGCTACACCTTC. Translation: CASSVVDSTYGYTF.

The CDR3 DNA reads as TGTGCCAGCAGCCAAAATATGATCAGGGGAGCCGATACGCAGTATTTT. It encodes CASSQNMIRGADTQYF. The J gene is TRBJ2-3, the V gene TRBV3-1 (or the pseudogene TRBV3-2), with a possible D match to TRBD1 (6 bases). V shed 2 bases and J shed 6 bases, with 18 bases lying between them. The CDR3 covers 16 residues. Germline-derived CDR1 and CDR2 are LGHDT and YNNKEL (reference sequence).

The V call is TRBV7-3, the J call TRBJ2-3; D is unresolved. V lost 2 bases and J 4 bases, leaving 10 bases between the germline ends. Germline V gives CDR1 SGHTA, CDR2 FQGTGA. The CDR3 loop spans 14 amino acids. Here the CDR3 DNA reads TGTGCCAGCAGCTTAGTGGCCACCGCAGATACGCAGTATTTT. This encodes CASSLVATADTQYF.

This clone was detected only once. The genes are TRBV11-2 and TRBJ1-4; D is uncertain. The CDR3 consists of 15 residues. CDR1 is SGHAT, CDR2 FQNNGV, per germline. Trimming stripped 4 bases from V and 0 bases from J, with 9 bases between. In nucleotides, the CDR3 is TGTGCCAGCAGCTCCTACTTAGCAACTAATGAAAAACTGTTTTTT. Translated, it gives CASSSYLATNEKLFF.

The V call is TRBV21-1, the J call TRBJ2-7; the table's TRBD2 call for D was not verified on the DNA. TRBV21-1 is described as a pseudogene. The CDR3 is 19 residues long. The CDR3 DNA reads TGTGCCAGCAGCCCCGACAGGATAGCTAGCGGGGGACGCTCCTACGAGCAGTACTTC. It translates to CASSPDRIASGGRSYEQYF.

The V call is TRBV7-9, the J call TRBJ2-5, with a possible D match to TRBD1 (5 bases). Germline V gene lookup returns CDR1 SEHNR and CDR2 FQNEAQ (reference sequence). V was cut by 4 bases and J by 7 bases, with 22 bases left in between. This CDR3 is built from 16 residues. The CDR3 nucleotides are TGTGCCAGCAGCTCAGAGACAGTTGTCAAGGGTTCGACCCAGTACTTC. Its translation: CASSSETVVKGSTQYF.

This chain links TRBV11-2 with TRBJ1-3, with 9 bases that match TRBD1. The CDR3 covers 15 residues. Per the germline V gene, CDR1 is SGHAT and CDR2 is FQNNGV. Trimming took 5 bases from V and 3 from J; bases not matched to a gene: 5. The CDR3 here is CASSHRTGVGNTIYF. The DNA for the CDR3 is TGTGCCAGCAGCCACAGGACAGGGGTTGGAAACACCATATATTTT.

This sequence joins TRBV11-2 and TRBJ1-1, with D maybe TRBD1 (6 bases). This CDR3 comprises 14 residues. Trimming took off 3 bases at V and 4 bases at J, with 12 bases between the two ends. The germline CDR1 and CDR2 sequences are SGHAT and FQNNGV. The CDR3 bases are TGTGCCAGCAGCTTCCGAGGGGGGCTCACTGAAGCTTTCTTT. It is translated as CASSFRGGLTEAFF.

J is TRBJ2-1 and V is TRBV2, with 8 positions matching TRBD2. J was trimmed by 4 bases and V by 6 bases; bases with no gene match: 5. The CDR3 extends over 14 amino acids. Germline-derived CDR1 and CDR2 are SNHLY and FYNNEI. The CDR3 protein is CASSPGTSYNEQFF. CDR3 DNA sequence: TGTGCCAGCAGCCCCGGGACTAGTTACAATGAGCAGTTCTTC. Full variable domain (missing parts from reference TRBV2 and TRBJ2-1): EPEVTQTPSHQVTQMGQEVILRCVPISNHLYFYWYRQILGQKVEFLVSFYNNEISEKSEIFDDQFSVERPDGSNFTLKIRSTKLEDSAMYFCASSPGTSYNEQFFGPGTRLTVL.

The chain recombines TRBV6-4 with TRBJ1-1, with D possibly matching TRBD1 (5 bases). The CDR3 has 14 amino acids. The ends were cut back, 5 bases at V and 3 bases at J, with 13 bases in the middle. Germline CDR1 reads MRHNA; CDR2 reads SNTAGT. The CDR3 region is CASSPTGSYTEAFF. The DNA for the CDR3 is TGTGCCAGCAGTCCCACAGGAAGTTACACTGAAGCTTTCTTT.

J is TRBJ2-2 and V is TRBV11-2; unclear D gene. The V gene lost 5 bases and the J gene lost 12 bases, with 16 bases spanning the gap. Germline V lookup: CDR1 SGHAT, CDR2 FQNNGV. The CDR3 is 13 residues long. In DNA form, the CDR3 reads TGTGCCAGCAGCCAACTGACACTTCCGAAGCTGTTTTTT. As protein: CASSQLTLPKLFF. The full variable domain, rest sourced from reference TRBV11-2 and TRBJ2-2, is EAGVAQSPRYKIIEKRQSVAFWCNPISGHATLYWYQQILGQGPKLLIQFQNNGVVDDSQLPKDRFSAERLKGVDSTLKIQPAKLEDSAVYLCASSQLTLPKLFFGEGSRLTVL.

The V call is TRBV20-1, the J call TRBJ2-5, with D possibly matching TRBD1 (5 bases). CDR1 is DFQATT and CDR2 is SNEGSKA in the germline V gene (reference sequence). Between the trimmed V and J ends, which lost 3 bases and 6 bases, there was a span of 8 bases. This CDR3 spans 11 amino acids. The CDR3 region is CSARSGKTQYF. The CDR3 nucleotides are TGCAGTGCTAGGTCAGGGAAGACCCAGTACTTC.

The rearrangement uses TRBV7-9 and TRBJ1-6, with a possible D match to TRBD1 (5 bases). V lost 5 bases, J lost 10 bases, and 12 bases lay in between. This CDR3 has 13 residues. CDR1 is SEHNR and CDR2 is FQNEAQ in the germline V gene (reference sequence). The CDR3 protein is CASSPRGESPLHF. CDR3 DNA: TGTGCCAGCAGCCCTAGGGGTGAATCACCCCTCCACTTT.

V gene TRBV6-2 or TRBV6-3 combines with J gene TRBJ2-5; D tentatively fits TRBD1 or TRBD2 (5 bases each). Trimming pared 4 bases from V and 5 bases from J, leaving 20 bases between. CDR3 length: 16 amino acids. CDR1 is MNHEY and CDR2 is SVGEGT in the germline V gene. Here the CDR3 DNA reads TGTGCCAGCAGTTCACTAGACCGGGACCCTGGGGAGACCCAGTACTTC. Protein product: CASSSLDRDPGETQYF.

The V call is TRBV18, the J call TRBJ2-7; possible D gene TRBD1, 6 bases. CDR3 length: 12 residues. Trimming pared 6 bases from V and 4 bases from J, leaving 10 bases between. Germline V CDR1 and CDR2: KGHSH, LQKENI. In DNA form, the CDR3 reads TGTGCCAGCTCCGGGACACCTTACGAGCAGTACTTC. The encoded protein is CASSGTPYEQYF.

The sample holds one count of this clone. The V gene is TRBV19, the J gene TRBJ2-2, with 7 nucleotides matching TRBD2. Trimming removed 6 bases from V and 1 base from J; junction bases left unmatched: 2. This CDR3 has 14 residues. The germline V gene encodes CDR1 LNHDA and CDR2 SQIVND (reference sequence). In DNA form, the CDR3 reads TGTGCCAGTAGCTGGGGGGGGAACACCGGGGAGCTGTTTTTT. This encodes CASSWGGNTGELFF.

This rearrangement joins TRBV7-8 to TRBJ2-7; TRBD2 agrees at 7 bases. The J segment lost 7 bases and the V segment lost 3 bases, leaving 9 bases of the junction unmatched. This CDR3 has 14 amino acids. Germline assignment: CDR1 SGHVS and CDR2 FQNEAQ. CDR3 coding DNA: TGTGCCAGCAGCTTGGGGGGGACCGTTCGGGAGCAGTACTTC. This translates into CASSLGGTVREQYF.

In DNA form, the CDR3 reads TGTGCCAGCAGCTTAGACCATAACTATGGCTACACCTTC. Residues: CASSLDHNYGYTF. This chain joins TRBV7-2 and TRBJ1-2, with no clear D. V lost 1 base and J lost 1, with 4 bases in between. CDR1 is SGHTA and CDR2 is FQGNSA in the germline V gene. CDR3 length: 13 residues. Combining the CDR3 with reference TRBV7-2 and TRBJ1-2 gives the whole variable domain GAGVSQSPSNKVTEKGKDVELRCDPISGHTALYWYRQSLGQGLEFLIYFQGNSAPDKSGLPSDRFSAERTGGSVSTLTIQRTQQEDSAVYLCASSLDHNYGYTFGSGTRLTVV.

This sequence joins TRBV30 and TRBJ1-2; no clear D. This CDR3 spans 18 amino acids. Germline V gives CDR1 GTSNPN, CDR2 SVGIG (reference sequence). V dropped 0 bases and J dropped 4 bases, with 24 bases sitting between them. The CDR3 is CAWSVQFSAGRGSYGYTF. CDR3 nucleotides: TGTGCCTGGAGTGTACAATTCTCAGCGGGGAGAGGGAGCTATGGCTACACCTTC.

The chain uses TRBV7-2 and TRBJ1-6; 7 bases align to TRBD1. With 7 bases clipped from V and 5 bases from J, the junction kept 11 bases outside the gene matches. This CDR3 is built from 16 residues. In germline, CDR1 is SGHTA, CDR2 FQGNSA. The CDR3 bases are TGTGCCAGCATGGGCTCTCGCAGGGGGAATAATTCACCCCTCCACTTT. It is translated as CASMGSRRGNNSPLHF.